This TCR beta chain was captured in a study of cytomegalovirus exposure and HLA in healthy donors. PCR primers comprised 60 Vbeta and 13 Jbeta primers. Per the original methods: Unique TCR beta chains totaled some 80 million in a later count, with about 11 million of them shared. This table comes from immunoSEQ multiplex PCR, and its TCRdb copy is limited to in-frame clones, with some not included. The DNA gave D and trimming, while V, J and clone size come from that table. Of about 220,000 clones in the sample, 75% to 90% were seen once. Study-wide results and caveats: In an earlier analysis, about 87% or about 30%: the productive usage of most TCR beta V segments. In all likelihood, a cluster of highly shared sequence variants was a sequencing artifact. Highest at DRB1 and lowest at HLA-C, TCR association rates differed among HLA loci in a later analysis.

CDR1 MGHRA and CDR2 YSYEKL come from the germline V gene. V was clipped by 4 bases and J by 2 bases, with 12 bases between them. CDR3 length: 14 amino acids. This clone has a handful of counts. Its antigen is not identified. The TCR comes from a boy younger than 10 in good health and CMV-seronegative. The rearrangement uses TRBV4-1 and TRBJ2-7; D not resolved. The material sequenced was PBMCs. CDR3 coding DNA: TGCGCCAGCAGCCCAGGATCGGTGGCCTACGAGCAGTACTTC. Encoded protein: CASSPGSVAYEQYF.